One sample yielded the 2 T cell receptor beta chains listed below, sequenced in a study of shared clonotypes between healthy human individuals. Some clones are missing from TCRdb's copy, which holds only in-frame ones; the method was immunoSEQ multiplex PCR. The sample comprises about 2.4 million clones, more than 85% of which are singletons, and approximately 0.35% rests with the top ten. The sequencing sample was made of naive CD4+ T cells from PBMCs. Subset reported: CD45RA+ positively selected. The receptors were sampled from a man between 18 and 35 years old in good health. Some clones in this sample may be carry-over from other donors' samples.

Here the CDR3 reads CASSLGLDVETQYF. The CDR3 nucleotides are TGTGCCAGCAGCTTAGGGCTAGATGTAGAGACCCAGTACTTC. The V call is TRBV7-9, the J call TRBJ2-5; no clear D gene. Germline CDR1 SEHNR, CDR2 FQNEAQ (reference sequence). The CDR3 loop spans 14 amino acids. Trimming shortened V by 1 base and J by 4 bases, and 10 bases separated the two germline ends.

The rearrangement uses TRBV27 and TRBJ2-2; perhaps TRBD2 as D (5 bases). Trimming cost V 3 bases and J 6 bases, with 14 bases left between them. The germline CDR1 and CDR2 sequences are MNHEY and SMNVEV (reference sequence). The CDR3 contains 15 residues. CDR3 nucleotides: TGTGCCAGCAGTTTCCGTTTCGGACTGCCCGGGGAGCTGTTTTTT. Translated: CASSFRFGLPGELFF.